These 20 T cell receptor beta chains were all obtained from the same sample, sequenced in a study of shared clonotypes between healthy human individuals. Sequenced by immunoSEQ multiplex PCR; TCRdb stores in-frame clones only, minus some. Of around 700,000 clones in the sample, 60% to 80% were seen once. The sequencing input was memory CD4+ T cells sorted from blood. Subset described: CD45RA-negative fraction. The receptor set was obtained from a woman in her 30s in good health.

The chain joins TRBV5-8 to TRBJ2-2, with D perhaps TRBD1 (6 bases). V lost 1 base to trimming and J lost 2 bases, with 12 bases between them. The CDR3 sequence is 16 residues long. Germline-derived CDR1 and CDR2 are SGHTS and YDEGEE. CDR3 nucleotide sequence: TGTGCCAGCAGCTTGTGGGGGACAATTAACACCGGGGAGCTGTTTTTT. It codes for CASSLWGTINTGELFF.

The gene calls are TRBV5-6 and TRBJ2-3; D gene uncertain. Trimming stripped 3 bases from V and 8 bases from J, with 13 bases between. The CDR3 length is 13 residues. Germline CDR1 SGHDT, CDR2 YYEEEE. CDR3 sequence (DNA): TGTGCCAGCAGCTCGACTGGGCCCAGTACGCAGTATTTT. It encodes CASSSTGPSTQYF.

The table lists this clone with a few counts. This chain connects TRBV7-8 to TRBJ1-2, with D possibly TRBD1 on 6 matching bases. The CDR3 sequence is 14 residues long. With 1 base removed from V and 8 bases from J, the gap between germline ends came to 14 bases. Germline-derived CDR1 and CDR2 are SGHVS and FQNEAQ. The CDR3 DNA sequence: TGTGCCAGCAGCTTAGAAGGGGGGACTTGGGGCTACACCTTC. Translation gives CASSLEGGTWGYTF.

The chain uses TRBV28 and TRBJ1-5; D might be TRBD1 (5 bases). Germline V gene sequence: CDR1 MDHEN, CDR2 SYDVKM. CDR3 length equals 15 residues. The V gene lost 5 bases and the J gene lost 2 bases, with 13 bases spanning the gap. CDR3 region: CASSQPGGGNQPQHF. The CDR3 DNA follows: TGTGCCAGCAGTCAGCCCGGGGGGGGCAATCAGCCCCAGCATTTT.

The J gene is TRBJ2-3, the V gene TRBV7-2; D is uncertain. CDR1 is SGHTA, CDR2 FQGNSA, per germline. Trimming removed 0 bases at V and 0 bases at J, with 7 bases between. The CDR3 is 15 residues long. CDR3 DNA: TGTGCCAGCAGCTTAGCACTAATTAGCACAGATACGCAGTATTTT. It is translated as CASSLALISTDTQYF.

Note on this clone: It is likely a read error: a sequence one base away is far more abundant. Other DNA sequences within the sample encode an identical CDR3. V and J are TRBV28 and TRBJ1-5, with a tentative D call TRBD1 (5 bases). CDR1 MDHEN and CDR2 SYDVKM come from the germline V gene. The CDR3 totals 12 residues. V was clipped by 7 bases and J by 4 bases, with 8 bases between them. For the CDR3, the DNA is TGTGCCAGCATTGGGGGGAATCAGCCCCAGCATTTT. It specifies CASIGGNQPQHF.

The genes are TRBV18 and TRBJ2-7; 8 nucleotides agree with TRBD2. Losses at the gene ends were 0 bases for V and 1 base for J; bases not matched to a gene: 5. This CDR3 region has 16 residues. Germline CDR1 KGHSH, CDR2 LQKENI. The CDR3 region has the DNA TGTGCCAGCTCACCACCGAATCGGGAGGGATCCTACGAGCAGTACTTC. As protein: CASSPPNREGSYEQYF.

J is TRBJ1-2 and V is TRBV7-2, with D tentatively TRBD1 (5 bases). Germline V gives CDR1 SGHTA, CDR2 FQGNSA. V lost 0 bases and J lost 6, with 14 bases in between. The CDR3 covers 15 residues. As DNA, the CDR3 is TGTGCCAGCAGCTTAGCCCGGGACGCCATTCATGGCTACACCTTC. Encoded protein: CASSLARDAIHGYTF.

The V call is TRBV18, the J call TRBJ2-7; 10 positions match TRBD1. V was clipped by 3 bases and J by 4 bases; unmatched bases: 6. The CDR3 covers 15 residues. Germline V gives CDR1 KGHSH, CDR2 LQKENI. Written as DNA, the CDR3 is TGTGCCAGCTCACCGCGACAGGGGGCGAGTTACGAGCAGTACTTC. Translating it yields CASSPRQGASYEQYF.

CDR3 residues: CASSLDANNQPQHF. The CDR3 bases are TGTGCCAGCAGCTTAGACGCAAATAATCAGCCCCAGCATTTT. The rearrangement links TRBV7-2 to TRBJ1-5; D gene uncertain. V gave up 1 base and J gave up 4 bases, with 8 bases separating them. This CDR3 has 14 amino acids. The germline gives CDR1 SGHTA, CDR2 FQGNSA. The variable domain in full, with the rest retrieved from reference TRBV7-2 and TRBJ1-5, is GAGVSQSPSNKVTEKGKDVELRCDPISGHTALYWYRQSLGQGLEFLIYFQGNSAPDKSGLPSDRFSAERTGGSVSTLTIQRTQQEDSAVYLCASSLDANNQPQHFGDGTRLSIL.

The rearrangement links TRBV4-2 to TRBJ2-4; D gene ambiguous. This CDR3 has 17 residues. V lost 4 bases to trimming and J lost 5 bases, with 21 bases between them. CDR1 LGHNA and CDR2 YNFKEQ come from the germline V gene. DNA of the CDR3: TGTGCCAGCAGCCTCCAGTATACCCAGGACGGGCAAAACATTCAGTACTTC. The encoded protein is CASSLQYTQDGQNIQYF.

The table lists this clone with a few counts. V gene TRBV7-8 combines with J gene TRBJ2-7, with 7 bases lining up with TRBD1. The germline V gene has CDR1 SGHVS and CDR2 FQNEAQ. Germline trimming cut 5 bases from V and 0 bases from J; bases unmatched to any gene: 7. The CDR3 extends over 15 amino acids. In DNA, the CDR3 is TGTGCCAGCAGCACTAGACAGGGAAACTCCTACGAGCAGTACTTC. Protein: CASSTRQGNSYEQYF. The whole variable domain, remainder taken from reference TRBV7-8 and TRBJ2-7, is GAGVSQSPRYKVAKRGQDVALRCDPISGHVSLFWYQQALGQGPEFLTYFQNEAQLDKSGLPSDRFFAERPEGSVSTLKIQRTQQEDSAVYLCASSTRQGNSYEQYFGPGTRLTVT.

V gene TRBV6-6 combines with J gene TRBJ2-3; tentatively, D is TRBD1 (5 bases). The V gene lost 2 bases and the J gene lost 3 bases, with 12 bases spanning the gap. Germline V lookup: CDR1 MNHNY, CDR2 SVGAGI (reference sequence). The CDR3 runs 15 residues. The CDR3 DNA reads TGTGCCAGCAGTTACATCGCAGGGTCAACAGATACGCAGTATTTT. Its protein is CASSYIAGSTDTQYF.

This clone has only one observation. The chain couples TRBV5-1 to TRBJ2-7, with a tentative D call TRBD1 (6 bases). This CDR3 region has 14 residues. Deletions cut 5 bases from V and 0 bases from J, with 12 bases between. Germline assignment: CDR1 SGHRS and CDR2 YFSETQ. DNA of the CDR3: TGCGCCAGCAGGACACAGGGCGGCTCCTACGAGCAGTACTTC. Its translation is CASRTQGGSYEQYF.

This clone occurred a few times. V usage is TRBV11-2 and J usage is TRBJ1-5; D remains ambiguous. This CDR3 has 13 amino acids. Trimming pared 1 base from V and 8 bases from J, leaving 9 bases between. CDR1 is SGHAT, CDR2 FQNNGV, per germline. As DNA, the CDR3 is TGTGCCAGCAGCTTAGGGAAGTCAAAGCCCCAGCATTTT. This codes for CASSLGKSKPQHF.

With respect to this clone: The sample holds other DNA sequences that translate to the same CDR3. The V gene is TRBV6-1, the J gene TRBJ1-1, with no clear D. This CDR3 contains 14 residues. Trimming shortened V by 6 bases and J by 2 bases, and 13 bases separated the two germline ends. The germline V gene has CDR1 MNHNS and CDR2 SASEGT. This CDR3 is CASSPRGGNTEAFF. The CDR3 nucleotides read TGTGCCAGCAGCCCCCGAGGAGGAAACACTGAAGCTTTCTTT.

The J gene is TRBJ2-1, the V gene TRBV7-2; the D gene could be TRBD1 or TRBD2 (5 bases each). The CDR3 runs 15 residues. V was trimmed by 6 bases and J by 2 bases, leaving 14 bases between them. Germline CDR1 and CDR2: SGHTA and FQGNSA. CDR3 nucleotides: TGTGCCAGCAGTCTTGCCGGGACCCCCTACAATGAGCAGTTCTTC. Protein: CASSLAGTPYNEQFF.

On this clone: Other nucleotide sequences in the sample specify the same CDR3. The chain joins TRBV27 to TRBJ2-1; weak D call: TRBD2 (7 bases). V lost 2 bases to trimming and J lost 5 bases, with 10 bases between them. This CDR3 is 14 amino acids long. Germline CDR1 reads MNHEY; CDR2 reads SMNVEV (reference sequence). The CDR3 coding sequence is TGTGCCAGCAGTTTAAGGGGGACTAACAATGAGCAGTTCTTC. This encodes CASSLRGTNNEQFF.

The genes are TRBV7-8 and TRBJ2-2; 7 bases agree with TRBD2. Germline V lookup: CDR1 SGHVS, CDR2 FQNEAQ. The V segment lost 8 bases and the J segment 1 base; nucleotides outside the gene matches: 1. The CDR3 totals 13 residues. CDR3: CASAGVNTGELFF. CDR3 nucleotides: TGTGCCAGCGCGGGAGTGAACACCGGGGAGCTGTTTTTT.

The chain links TRBV11-3 to TRBJ1-1; tentative D call: TRBD1 (5 bases). Germline-derived CDR1 and CDR2 are SGHNT and YENEEA. The CDR3 loop spans 13 amino acids. Trimming pared 1 base from V and 12 bases from J, leaving 15 bases between. The CDR3 sequence: CASSLVVGTLPFF. The CDR3 DNA is TGTGCCAGCAGCTTAGTGGTCGGGACCCTTCCTTTCTTT. Complete variable domain (other parts from reference TRBV11-3 and TRBJ1-1): EAGVVQSPRYKIIEKKQPVAFWCNPISGHNTLYWYLQNLGQGPELLIRYENEEAVDDSQLPKDRFSAERLKGVDSTLKIQPAELGDSAVYLCASSLVVGTLPFFGQGTRLTVV.